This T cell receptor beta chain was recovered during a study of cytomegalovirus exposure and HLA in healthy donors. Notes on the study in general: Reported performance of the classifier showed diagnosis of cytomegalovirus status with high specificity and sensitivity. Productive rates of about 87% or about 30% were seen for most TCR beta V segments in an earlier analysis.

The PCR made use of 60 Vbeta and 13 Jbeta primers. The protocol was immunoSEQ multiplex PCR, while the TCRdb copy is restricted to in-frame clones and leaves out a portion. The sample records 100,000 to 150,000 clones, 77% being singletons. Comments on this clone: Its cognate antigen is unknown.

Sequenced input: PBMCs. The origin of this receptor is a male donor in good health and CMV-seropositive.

CDR3 sequence: CASNRRTGGGTEAFF. The CDR3 bases are TGTGCCAGCAACAGAAGGACAGGGGGGGGCACTGAAGCTTTCTTT. The chain couples TRBV6-1 to TRBJ1-1; the match to TRBD1 covers 10 bases. Germline V gene data show CDR1 as MNHNS and CDR2 as SASEGT. The length of the CDR3 is 15 residues. V shed 7 bases and J 4 bases; nucleotides not matched to a gene: 9.